This record concerns one TCR beta chain sequence. The target antigen is unknown. This CDR3 region has 13 residues. Per germline, CDR1 MGHDK and CDR2 SYGVNS. The V end lost 5 bases, the J end lost 5 bases, and 13 bases lay between the germline ends. This specimen comes from a study of cytomegalovirus exposure and HLA in healthy donors. About the study: Within the Caucasian-associated ancestry cluster were under 85% of the approximately 400 genotyped donors.

It was with 60 Vbeta and 13 Jbeta primers that the PCR ran. Assay: immunoSEQ multiplex PCR; the TCRdb copy retains only in-frame clones and omits some. The sample carries 85,000 to 90,000 clones, around 71% recorded once. Findings of the study overall: Some V segments could not be told apart, so they were left out, TRBV6-2 and TRBV6-3 among them. It was in a later analysis that TCR association rates were seen to vary by HLA locus, highest for DRB1 and lowest for HLA-C.

This clonotype was sampled from a man aged 25 to 45 in good health and CMV-seronegative. The V gene is TRBV25-1, the J gene TRBJ2-7; no clear D. Sequences were obtained from PBMCs. CDR3 loop: CASSPPSADEQYF. CDR3 sequence (DNA): TGTGCCAGCAGTCCTCCGTCGGCGGACGAGCAGTACTTC.